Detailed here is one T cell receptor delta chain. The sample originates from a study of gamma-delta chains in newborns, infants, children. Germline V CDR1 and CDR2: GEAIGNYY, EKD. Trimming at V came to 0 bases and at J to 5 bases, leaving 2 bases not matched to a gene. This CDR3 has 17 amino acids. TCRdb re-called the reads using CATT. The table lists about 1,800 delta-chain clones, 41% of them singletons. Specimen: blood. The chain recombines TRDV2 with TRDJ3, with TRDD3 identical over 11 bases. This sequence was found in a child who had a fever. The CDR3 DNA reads TGTGCCTGTGACACCGCTGGGGGATACCGGGACACCCGACAGATGTTTTTC. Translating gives CACDTAGGYRDTRQMFF.